These 23 T cell receptor beta chains were sequenced from one sample in a study of blood T cell repertoires in COVID-19. Repertoires were generated with immunoSEQ multiplex PCR, while TCRdb's copy carries only in-frame clones and drops some. The sample contains some 260,000 clones, around nine tenths of which appear only once. Sequencing was done on a sample of peripheral blood. All receptors come from a middle-aged woman who had recovered from COVID-19.

The V and J genes are TRBV4-2 and TRBJ2-5, with 8 positions matching TRBD1. Germline assignment: CDR1 LGHNA and CDR2 YNFKEQ. The V gene end was trimmed by 4 bases and the J gene end by 2 bases; junction bases not matched to a gene: 6. The CDR3 has 15 amino acids. The CDR3 DNA is TGTGCCAGCAGCCGATCACAGGGGGAACAAGAGACCCAGTACTTC. This translates into CASSRSQGEQETQYF.

The chain is built from TRBV19 and TRBJ2-1; possible D gene TRBD1, 5 bases. Germline-derived CDR1 and CDR2 are LNHDA and SQIVND (reference sequence). This CDR3 has 12 residues. Trimming shortened V by 5 bases and J by 9 bases, and 11 bases separated the two germline ends. DNA for the CDR3: TGTGCCAGTAGTTCCAGGGTACGTGAGCAGTTCTTC. It is translated as CASSSRVREQFF. Combining the CDR3 with reference TRBV19 and TRBJ2-1 gives the whole variable domain DGGITQSPKYLFRKEGQNVTLSCEQNLNHDAMYWYRQDPGQGLRLIYYSQIVNDFQKGDIAEGYSVSREKKESFPLTVTSAQKNPTAFYLCASSSRVREQFFGPGTRLTVL.

The rearrangement uses TRBV4-2 and TRBJ2-1; D uncertain. CDR3 length equals 11 residues. CDR1 is LGHNA and CDR2 is YNFKEQ in the germline V gene. The germline V and J ends were trimmed by 1 base and 9 bases, with 4 bases remaining between them. The CDR3 DNA is TGTGCCAGCAGCCAAGGAGGTGAGCAGTTCTTC. Residues: CASSQGGEQFF.

This clone was observed a few times. CDR3 sequence (DNA): TGTGCCAGCAGCCCCATCGACAGGTTCTCTGGAAACACCATATATTTT. It is translated as CASSPIDRFSGNTIYF. This chain connects TRBV7-6 to TRBJ1-3; possible D gene TRBD1, 6 bases. From germline, CDR1 is SGHVS and CDR2 FNYEAQ. V gave up 5 bases and J gave up 0 bases, with 14 bases separating them. There are 16 residues in the CDR3.

The V and J genes are TRBV30 and TRBJ1-1; 9 nucleotides line up with TRBD1. V trimming: 0 bases; J trimming: 5 bases; junction bases outside the gene matches: 1. The germline CDR1 and CDR2 sequences are GTSNPN and SVGIG (reference sequence). The CDR3 extends over 13 amino acids. Written as DNA, the CDR3 is TGTGCCTGGAGTGTGGGGACAGGGACTGAAGCTTTCTTT. It is translated as CAWSVGTGTEAFF. Full variable domain (remainder filled in from reference TRBV30 and TRBJ1-1): SQTIHQWPATLVQPVGSPLSLECTVEGTSNPNLYWYRQAAGRGLQLLFYSVGIGQISSEVPQNLSASRPQDRQFILSSKKLLLSDSGFYLCAWSVGTGTEAFFGQGTRLTVV.

The chain has TRBV5-4 and TRBJ2-7; 9 bases match TRBD2. Germline CDR1 is SGHNT and CDR2 is YYREEE (reference sequence). The CDR3 consists of 17 residues. Germline trimming cut 0 bases from V and 3 bases from J; bases unmatched to any gene: 10. CDR3 coding DNA: TGTGCCAGCAGCTTGGCGGCGGGGGGGAAACTGCGCTACGAGCAGTACTTC. It is translated as CASSLAAGGKLRYEQYF.

Points on this clone: In the same sample, other DNA sequences code for this CDR3. V is TRBV24-1 and J is TRBJ2-7; TRBD2 matches 7 bases. CDR3 length: 15 residues. Per the germline V gene, CDR1 is KGHDR and CDR2 is SFDVKD. V gave up 3 bases and J gave up 0 bases; unmatched junction bases: 4. The DNA for the CDR3 is TGTGCCACCAGTGATGCTGCTAGCGGCTCCTACGAGCAGTACTTC. The encoded protein is CATSDAASGSYEQYF.

This clone was seen a handful of times. This chain links TRBV4-2 with TRBJ2-2; 11 bases fit TRBD2. This CDR3 has 18 residues. Germline V lookup: CDR1 LGHNA, CDR2 YNFKEQ. Trimming removed 0 bases from V and 6 bases from J; junction bases left unmatched: 9. This CDR3 reads CASSQDIAGGQVAGELFF. The CDR3 DNA sequence: TGTGCCAGCAGCCAAGATATAGCGGGGGGGCAGGTTGCCGGGGAGCTGTTTTTT.

The V and J genes are TRBV12-3 or TRBV12-4 and TRBJ2-3; TRBD2 is a possible D gene (5 bases). There are 12 residues in the CDR3. Trimming shortened V by 4 bases and J by 6 bases, and 8 bases separated the two germline ends. The CDR3 bases are TGTGCCAGCAGTTCCCGAGGGGATACGCAGTATTTT. Its translation: CASSSRGDTQYF.

V usage is TRBV2 and J usage is TRBJ2-1; TRBD1 matches at 7 bases. Trimming took 6 bases from V and 8 from J; bases not matched to a gene: 7. CDR3 length: 13 amino acids. Germline assignment: CDR1 SNHLY and CDR2 FYNNEI. The CDR3 sequence is CASSKTGFDEQFF. The CDR3 DNA follows: TGTGCCAGCAGCAAGACAGGGTTCGATGAGCAGTTCTTC.

The chain combines TRBV18 with TRBJ1-4; 7 bases map to TRBD1. Germline V gene sequence: CDR1 KGHSH, CDR2 LQKENI. The CDR3 covers 16 residues. After removal of 4 bases from V and 7 bases from J, the junction contained 12 bases not matched to a gene. The CDR3 bases are TGTGCCAGCTCACGGGCAGCAGCAGGGGGAGGTGAAAAACTGTTTTTT. Encoded protein: CASSRAAAGGGEKLFF.

As for this clone: Other DNA sequences from this sample encode an identical CDR3 as well. This sequence joins TRBV5-4 and TRBJ2-1, with a weak D call TRBD1 (6 bases). V lost 4 bases, J lost 4 bases, and 9 bases lay in between. Germline CDR1 and CDR2: SGHNT and YYREEE (reference sequence). This CDR3 contains 13 residues. CDR3 DNA sequence: TGTGCCAGCAGCCTAAGGGGGTACAATGAGCAGTTCTTC. The encoded protein is CASSLRGYNEQFF.

The chain is built from TRBV18 and TRBJ2-5; 12 bases line up with TRBD1. J was trimmed by 2 bases and V by 6 bases; bases with no gene match: 10. Germline CDR1 is KGHSH and CDR2 is LQKENI. The CDR3 runs to 17 residues. As DNA, the CDR3 is TGTGCCAGCTCCCTCAATGAGGGACAGGGGGCTCAAGAGACCCAGTACTTC. Amino acids: CASSLNEGQGAQETQYF. The whole variable domain, remainder taken from reference TRBV18 and TRBJ2-5, is NAGVMQNPRHLVRRRGQEARLRCSPMKGHSHVYWYRQLPEEGLKFMVYLQKENIIDESGMPKERFSAEFPKEGPSILRIQQVVRGDSAAYFCASSLNEGQGAQETQYFGPGTRLLVL.

V is TRBV4-3 and J is TRBJ2-7; 10 bases fit TRBD1. V trimming: 4 bases; J trimming: 4 bases; junction bases outside the gene matches: 7. CDR1 is LGHNA, CDR2 YSLEER, per germline. The CDR3 contains 15 residues. In nucleotides, the CDR3 is TGCGCCAGCAGCCTGGACAGGGGGTCCTTATACGAGCAGTACTTC. This sequence encodes CASSLDRGSLYEQYF.

The V call is TRBV30, the J call TRBJ1-2; a possible D gene is TRBD1 (5 bases). The CDR3 is 14 amino acids. V lost 6 bases to trimming and J lost 3 bases, with 17 bases between them. The germline CDR1 and CDR2 sequences are GTSNPN and SVGIG (reference sequence). The CDR3 sequence: CACALSRGYYGYTF. The CDR3, as DNA: TGTGCCTGTGCCCTCTCTCGGGGGTACTATGGCTACACCTTC.

V usage is TRBV5-6 and J usage is TRBJ2-2; 9 positions agree with TRBD2. The V gene's germline CDR1 is SGHDT and CDR2 YYEEEE. V lost 4 bases to trimming and J lost 4 bases; unmatched junction nucleotides: 8. This CDR3 comprises 16 residues. This CDR3 is CASSRTAGGTTGELFF. The CDR3 DNA sequence: TGTGCCAGCAGCCGGACAGCGGGGGGAACCACCGGGGAGCTGTTTTTT.

CDR3 protein: CASSLGTSGERDTQYF. For the CDR3, the DNA is TGTGCCAGCAGCTTAGGGACTAGCGGGGAGCGGGATACGCAGTATTTT. This chain connects TRBV7-9 to TRBJ2-3; the match to TRBD2 covers 12 bases. This CDR3 region has 16 residues. Germline V gene lookup returns CDR1 SEHNR and CDR2 FQNEAQ (reference sequence). V was pared by 1 base and J by 6 bases, with 5 bases of the junction left unmatched.

This clone was seen a few times. The V and J genes are TRBV27 and TRBJ1-2; a possible D gene is TRBD1 (6 bases). This CDR3 is built from 16 residues. Germline assignment: CDR1 MNHEY and CDR2 SMNVEV (reference sequence). Trimming cost V 1 base and J 4 bases, with 16 bases left between them. The CDR3 DNA reads TGTGCCAGCAGTTTATTCTCGACAGGATCCCTCTATGGCTACACCTTC. Its translation is CASSLFSTGSLYGYTF.

The V call is TRBV6-5, the J call TRBJ2-7, with a possible D match to TRBD2 (5 bases). The CDR3 covers 16 residues. The germline V gene encodes CDR1 MNHEY and CDR2 SVGAGI. Trimming took off 0 bases at V and 0 bases at J, with 12 bases between the two ends. The CDR3 is CASSYSTGSVSYEQYF. Written as DNA, the CDR3 is TGTGCCAGCAGTTACTCGACGGGGAGCGTCTCCTACGAGCAGTACTTC.

CDR3 coding DNA: TGTGCCAGCAGCAATTGGGCAGCAGACACTGAAGCTTTCTTT. Its protein product is CASSNWAADTEAFF. The chain combines TRBV6-2 or TRBV6-3 with TRBJ1-1, with D uncertain. V gave up 6 bases and J gave up 3 bases, with 14 bases separating them. The CDR3 loop spans 14 amino acids. Per germline, CDR1 MNHEY and CDR2 SVGEGT.

This clone was found a few times. The chain couples TRBV5-1 to TRBJ1-6, with 8 bases lining up with TRBD1. J was trimmed by 6 bases and V by 1 base; bases with no gene match: 6. CDR1 is SGHRS and CDR2 is YFSETQ in the germline V gene. The CDR3 totals 16 residues. The DNA for the CDR3 is TGCGCCAGCAGCTTGTCCCCGGGACAGGTTAATTCACCCCTCCACTTT. Translation gives CASSLSPGQVNSPLHF.

J is TRBJ1-4 and V is TRBV2; D is undetermined. Germline V gene lookup returns CDR1 SNHLY and CDR2 FYNNEI. CDR3 length equals 15 residues. Trimming took off 5 bases at V and 4 bases at J, with 14 bases between the two ends. The CDR3 DNA reads as TGTGCCAGCAGTCAGACGGGAGGAGGTAATGAAAAACTGTTTTTT. This translates into CASSQTGGGNEKLFF.

A few counts support this clone. The V call is TRBV5-1, the J call TRBJ2-5, with 9 bases matching TRBD1. Germline V lookup: CDR1 SGHRS, CDR2 YFSETQ. Losses at the gene ends were 1 base for V and 4 bases for J; bases not matched to a gene: 5. This CDR3 comprises 15 residues. The CDR3 sequence: CASSLQGQGLETQYF. CDR3 bases: TGCGCCAGCAGCTTGCAGGGACAGGGTTTAGAGACCCAGTACTTC.